These 19 T cell receptor beta chains came from one sample sequenced in a study of blood T cell repertoires in COVID-19. Profiled with immunoSEQ multiplex PCR; TCRdb holds only in-frame clones, not every one. Here the sample spans a few hundred thousand clones, about nine tenths being singletons. Sequencing was carried out using peripheral blood. Receptor source: a woman aged 50 to 65 with COVID-19, enrolled during active disease.

The chain recombines TRBV11-2 with TRBJ2-7, with D possibly TRBD2 on 6 matching bases. The CDR3 extends over 12 amino acids. Germline CDR1 SGHAT, CDR2 FQNNGV. V was clipped by 5 bases and J by 7 bases, with 12 bases between them. The CDR3: CASSPPGEEQYF. As DNA, the CDR3 is TGTGCCAGCAGCCCCCCGGGGGAGGAGCAGTACTTC.

This rearrangement joins TRBV11-2 to TRBJ1-1; TRBD1 matches at 11 bases. This CDR3 region has 18 residues. CDR1 is SGHAT, CDR2 FQNNGV, per germline. With 5 bases clipped from V and 1 base from J, the junction kept 12 bases outside the gene matches. The CDR3 region has the DNA TGTGCCAGCAGCCTACGGACAGGGGGCGCGGGGCGGAACACTGAAGCTTTCTTT. It codes for CASSLRTGGAGRNTEAFF.

The V and J genes are TRBV18 and TRBJ1-2; D unclear. Germline CDR1 KGHSH, CDR2 LQKENI. The CDR3 covers 14 residues. V was clipped by 3 bases and J by 2 bases, with 10 bases between them. This chain's CDR3 is CASSPAHNNYGYTF. CDR3 DNA: TGTGCCAGCTCACCGGCACACAACAACTATGGCTACACCTTC.

A few counts support this clone. V gene TRBV6-2 or TRBV6-3 combines with J gene TRBJ1-5, with 7 positions matching TRBD1. Germline V CDR1 and CDR2: MNHEY, SVGEGT. The V gene end was trimmed by 5 bases and the J gene end by 3 bases; junction bases not matched to a gene: 10. The CDR3 totals 16 residues. The CDR3 loop is CASSPVRDRPNQPQHF. The CDR3 nucleotides are TGTGCCAGCAGTCCCGTCCGGGACAGACCCAATCAGCCCCAGCATTTT.

This chain joins TRBV2 and TRBJ1-4; 10 positions match TRBD1. The CDR3 extends over 14 amino acids. Trimming took 5 bases from V and 8 from J; bases not matched to a gene: 5. From germline, CDR1 is SNHLY and CDR2 FYNNEI. DNA for the CDR3: TGTGCCAGCAGTCCGACAGGGGGCAGGGAAAAACTGTTTTTT. Translation: CASSPTGGREKLFF.

The chain carries TRBV11-2 and TRBJ2-1, with 10 bases aligning to TRBD1. The germline V gene has CDR1 SGHAT and CDR2 FQNNGV. This CDR3 is built from 15 residues. V lost 5 bases to trimming and J lost 6 bases; unmatched junction nucleotides: 7. CDR3 sequence: CASSPGTGVTNEQFF. The CDR3 region has the DNA TGTGCCAGCAGCCCCGGGACAGGGGTAACCAATGAGCAGTTCTTC.

The chain links TRBV15 to TRBJ1-4, with D possibly being TRBD1 (5 bases). Deletions cut 1 base from V and 6 bases from J, with 15 bases between. This CDR3 is 16 amino acids long. Germline-derived CDR1 and CDR2 are LNHNV and YYDKDF (reference sequence). In DNA form, the CDR3 reads TGTGCCACCAGCAGAGTAGGTGACCCGACAGATGAAAAACTGTTTTTT. It translates to CATSRVGDPTDEKLFF.

The chain carries TRBV6-1 and TRBJ2-7; 11 bases line up with TRBD1. Looked up from germline, CDR1 is MNHNS and CDR2 is SASEGT. The CDR3 spans 16 residues. V was clipped by 3 bases and J by 3 bases; unmatched bases: 7. The CDR3 protein is CASSDPWGTGGYEQYF. The CDR3 DNA is TGTGCCAGCAGTGATCCGTGGGGGACAGGGGGCTACGAGCAGTACTTC.

DNA for the CDR3: TGTGCCAGCAGCCCGACTAGCGGGGGGAAGGGGGTGAGGCAGTTCTTC. Its translation: CASSPTSGGKGVRQFF. The chain is built from TRBV6-6 and TRBJ2-1; 13 bases are a match to TRBD2. Germline V gene data show CDR1 as MNHNY and CDR2 as SVGAGI (reference sequence). The CDR3 consists of 16 residues. V gave up 6 bases and J gave up 12 bases; unmatched junction bases: 14.

The chain has TRBV3-1 (or the pseudogene TRBV3-2) and TRBJ1-1, with no clear D. From germline, CDR1 is LGHDT and CDR2 YNNKEL (reference sequence). CDR3 size: 13 residues. Trimming shortened V by 1 base and J by 7 bases, and 10 bases separated the two germline ends. This CDR3 reads CASSQVGGIEAFF. The CDR3 DNA reads TGTGCCAGCAGCCAAGTGGGAGGGATTGAAGCTTTCTTT.

The chain is built from TRBV5-1 and TRBJ2-3; 10 bases are shared with TRBD2. This CDR3 is 17 amino acids long. Germline CDR1 SGHRS, CDR2 YFSETQ. V dropped 0 bases and J dropped 3; count of bases not matched to a gene: 7. This chain's CDR3 is CASSLAVSGGVTDTQYF. In DNA, the CDR3 is TGCGCCAGCAGCTTGGCGGTGAGCGGGGGGGTAACAGATACGCAGTATTTT.

This clone has only one observation. The chain combines TRBV6-4 with TRBJ1-1; D might be TRBD1 (5 bases). This CDR3 contains 14 residues. With 4 bases removed from V and 1 base from J, the gap between germline ends came to 10 bases. Germline V CDR1 and CDR2: MRHNA, SNTAGT. CDR3 amino acids: CASSASDRNTEAFF. Here the CDR3 DNA reads TGTGCCAGCAGTGCCTCCGACAGGAACACTGAAGCTTTCTTT.

This clone was seen a single time. The J gene is TRBJ1-2, the V gene TRBV19; TRBD1 agrees at 11 bases. This CDR3 spans 16 amino acids. Germline values: CDR1 LNHDA, CDR2 SQIVND (reference sequence). The ends lost 5 bases at V and 3 bases at J; junction bases unmatched: 8. The CDR3 bases are TGTGCCAGTAGTGCCGTCCGGGACAGGGGGGACTATGGCTACACCTTC. Translated: CASSAVRDRGDYGYTF.

This clone appeared a single time. The chain combines TRBV5-1 with TRBJ1-1; perhaps TRBD1 as D (5 bases). CDR1 SGHRS and CDR2 YFSETQ come from the germline V gene. This CDR3 has 13 residues. Trimming removed 2 bases at V and 4 bases at J, with 9 bases between. The CDR3 spells CASSFGRGTEAFF. CDR3 DNA sequence: TGCGCCAGCAGCTTCGGTAGGGGCACTGAAGCTTTCTTT.

J is TRBJ1-3 and V is TRBV6-6; the D is unclear. In germline, CDR1 is MNHNY, CDR2 SVGAGI (reference sequence). V lost 6 bases to trimming and J lost 3 bases, with 9 bases between them. This CDR3 region has 13 residues. The CDR3 DNA reads as TGTGCCAGCAGCCCACGGTTTGGAAACACCATATATTTT. This sequence encodes CASSPRFGNTIYF.

The chain carries TRBV28 and TRBJ1-5; 7 bases are shared with TRBD1. In germline, CDR1 is MDHEN, CDR2 SYDVKM. CDR3 length: 14 amino acids. V shed 6 bases, J shed 5 bases, and the junction held 7 bases outside the gene matches. CDR3 amino acids: CASSRGTDYQPQHF. As DNA, the CDR3 is TGTGCCAGCAGCCGGGGGACAGACTATCAGCCCCAGCATTTT. Full variable domain (rest looked up from reference TRBV28 and TRBJ1-5): DVKVTQSSRYLVKRTGEKVFLECVQDMDHENMFWYRQDPGLGLRLIYFSYDVKMKEKGDIPEGYSVSREKKERFSLILESASTNQTSMYLCASSRGTDYQPQHFGDGTRLSIL.

The rearrangement uses TRBV3-1 (or the pseudogene TRBV3-2) and TRBJ2-7, with 13 bases aligning to TRBD2. The CDR3 consists of 16 residues. Trimming at V came to 3 bases and at J to 3 bases, leaving 5 bases not matched to a gene. CDR1 is LGHDT, CDR2 YNNKEL, per germline (reference sequence). Written as DNA, the CDR3 is TGTGCCAGCAGCCACGTGGGACTAGCGGGGATCTACGAGCAGTACTTC. Its protein product is CASSHVGLAGIYEQYF.

The chain has TRBV9 and TRBJ1-2; 8 bases line up with TRBD1. This CDR3 region has 16 residues. CDR1 SGDLS and CDR2 YYNGEE come from the germline V gene. V shed 0 bases, J shed 6 bases, and the junction held 10 bases outside the gene matches. The CDR3 coding sequence is TGTGCCAGCAGCGTAGCTACCCCCGGACAGGGAGATGGCTACACCTTC. This gives the protein CASSVATPGQGDGYTF. Full variable domain (outside the CDR3, taken from reference TRBV9 and TRBJ1-2): DSGVTQTPKHLITATGQRVTLRCSPRSGDLSVYWYQQSLDQGLQFLIQYYNGEERAKGNILERFSAQQFPDLHSELNLSSLELGDSALYFCASSVATPGQGDGYTFGSGTRLTVV.

The V and J genes are TRBV6-5 and TRBJ2-7; 10 nucleotides agree with TRBD1. The germline V gene has CDR1 MNHEY and CDR2 SVGAGI. The CDR3 runs to 14 residues. V shed 6 bases and J 2 bases; nucleotides not matched to a gene: 4. The CDR3 loop is CASSGTGDPYEQYF. CDR3 nucleotides: TGTGCCAGCAGCGGGACAGGGGACCCCTACGAGCAGTACTTC.